Following are 18 T cell receptor beta chains from one sample sequenced in a study of early T cells in non-severe SARS-CoV-2 infection (dated by TCRdb to the early 2020s). Library preparation was by 5' RACE. Sequencing used a NextSeq 500. TCRdb itself trimmed the public reads at Q25 with fastp, ran MiXCR and retained productive beta chains. CDR3 protein sequences are deduplicated, and each keeps its most common genes and DNA. This sample gives 50,000 to 70,000 distinct CDR3 sequences in total; 10% of them show up just once. Over 8.5% of the sample is in the top ten clones. What was sequenced was whole blood. The receptors stem from an adult who was a healthcare worker with PCR-confirmed SARS-CoV-2 infection or an uninfected control (not recorded which).

This clonotype was picked up many times. The gene calls are TRBV7-9 and TRBJ1-6, with D perhaps TRBD1 (6 bases). Germline assignment: CDR1 SEHNR and CDR2 FQNEAQ (reference sequence). Trimming removed 5 bases from V and 10 bases from J, with 18 bases in between. The CDR3 contains 15 residues. The CDR3 sequence: CASSQNRQEGSPLHF. For the CDR3, the DNA is TGTGCCAGCAGCCAAAACCGACAGGAAGGGTCACCCCTCCACTTT.

V is TRBV24-1 and J is TRBJ1-2, with D tentatively TRBD1 (6 bases). Trimming stripped 9 bases from V and 4 bases from J, with 14 bases between. Looked up from germline, CDR1 is KGHDR and CDR2 is SFDVKD. The length of the CDR3 is 13 residues. CDR3 sequence reads: CATGSDRLYGYTF. The CDR3, as DNA: TGTGCCACCGGCTCAGACAGGCTCTATGGCTACACCTTC.

This clonotype was recorded at least ten times. The chain recombines TRBV7-2 with TRBJ2-3; D possibly matches TRBD1 or TRBD2 (5 bases each). Trimming left V 5 bases short and J 1 base short, with 16 bases between. The CDR3 contains 16 residues. Germline V gene lookup returns CDR1 SGHTA and CDR2 FQGNSA. For the CDR3, the DNA is TGTGCCAGCAGCGACCCCCAGAGGGGCGGCACAGATACGCAGTATTTT. It yields the protein CASSDPQRGGTDTQYF.

This clonotype showed up many times. The chain links TRBV11-3 to TRBJ1-4; D unresolved. Germline-derived CDR1 and CDR2 are SGHNT and YENEEA. V shed 1 base and J shed 11 bases, with 11 bases lying between them. CDR3 length: 13 residues. The CDR3 sequence: CASSLGGSSKLFF. CDR3 DNA: TGTGCCAGCAGCTTAGGGGGAAGCAGTAAACTGTTTTTT.

In this sample, this clonotype turned up many times. V usage is TRBV7-9 and J usage is TRBJ1-1; D is possibly TRBD1 (5 bases). Germline V gives CDR1 SEHNR, CDR2 FQNEAQ (reference sequence). This CDR3 has 15 amino acids. Trimming cost V 1 base and J 1 base, with 10 bases left between them. CDR3 protein: CASSLGQGQNTEAFF. In nucleotides, the CDR3 is TGTGCCAGCAGCTTAGGTCAGGGCCAGAACACTGAAGCTTTCTTT.

This sequence joins TRBV29-1 and TRBJ2-7; D remains unclear. This CDR3 is 15 amino acids long. The V and J ends lost 6 bases and 0 bases respectively, with 18 bases between them. Germline V gives CDR1 SQVTM, CDR2 ANQGSEA. The CDR3 sequence is CSVKLSSRYSYEQYF. In DNA form, the CDR3 reads TGCAGCGTAAAATTGTCCAGCCGATACTCCTACGAGCAGTACTTC.

The sample holds many counts of this clonotype. The chain is built from TRBV4-1 and TRBJ1-5; D gene unclear. This CDR3 comprises 15 residues. V was cut by 0 bases and J by 4 bases, with 10 bases left in between. CDR1 is MGHRA and CDR2 is YSYEKL in the germline V gene. The CDR3 coding sequence is TGCGCCAGCAGCCAAGAGATATTTGGTAATCAGCCCCAGCATTTT. It specifies CASSQEIFGNQPQHF.

This clonotype was counted only a few times. The chain joins TRBV2 to TRBJ2-1; D perhaps matches TRBD1 (5 bases). The CDR3 is 13 amino acids. CDR1 and CDR2 from the germline V gene are SNHLY and FYNNEI. V lost 8 bases to trimming and J lost 6 bases, with 14 bases between them. CDR3 DNA sequence: TGTGCCAGCGGATCAGGGTGGGGCAATGAGCAGTTCTTC. This sequence encodes CASGSGWGNEQFF.

This clonotype occurred many times. The chain couples TRBV7-9 to TRBJ2-7, with a possible D match to TRBD1 (6 bases). CDR1 and CDR2 from the germline V gene are SEHNR and FQNEAQ (reference sequence). The CDR3 is 12 residues long. Trimming left V 5 bases short and J 5 bases short, with 10 bases between. The CDR3, as DNA: TGTGCCAGCAGCGGGGACATTCACGAGCAGTACTTC. Translating gives CASSGDIHEQYF.

A word on this clonotype: This clone may be a read error of a much larger clone one base away. This chain joins TRBV12-3 or TRBV12-4 and TRBJ2-7; 11 bases align to TRBD2. J gave up 2 bases and V 3 bases, and 3 bases lay outside the gene matches. The CDR3 spans 15 residues. CDR3 loop: CASSFELAGAYEQYF. CDR3 sequence (DNA): TGTGCCAGCAGTTTTGAACTAGCGGGAGCCTACGAGCAGTACTTC.

This clonotype was observed at least ten times. The V call is TRBV4-2, the J call TRBJ2-3; 7 bases line up with TRBD2. CDR3 length: 14 amino acids. J gave up 1 base and V 2 bases, and 0 bases lay outside the gene matches. Germline loops: CDR1 LGHNA, CDR2 YNFKEQ. CDR3 sequence reads: CASSQLAGTDTQYF. CDR3 in DNA: TGTGCCAGCAGCCAACTAGCGGGCACAGATACGCAGTATTTT.

The V and J genes are TRBV7-8 and TRBJ1-2, with 7 bases matching TRBD1. The CDR3 contains 14 residues. Trimming took 5 bases from V and 4 from J; bases not matched to a gene: 7. Germline assignment: CDR1 SGHVS and CDR2 FQNEAQ. The CDR3 nucleotides read TGTGCCAGCAGCCCGACAGGGCAGAGCTATGGCTACACCTTC. Translation gives CASSPTGQSYGYTF.

This clonotype was seen a handful of times. The chain employs TRBV7-2 and TRBJ1-5; D is unclear. Germline CDR1 reads SGHTA; CDR2 reads FQGNSA. The germline V and J ends were trimmed by 1 base and 2 bases, with 6 bases remaining between them. CDR3 length equals 14 residues. The CDR3 reads CASSLGFRNQPQHF. The CDR3 nucleotides are TGTGCCAGCAGCTTAGGATTCCGCAATCAGCCCCAGCATTTT. The variable domain in full, completed from reference TRBV7-2 and TRBJ1-5, reads GAGVSQSPSNKVTEKGKDVELRCDPISGHTALYWYRQSLGQGLEFLIYFQGNSAPDKSGLPSDRFSAERTGGSVSTLTIQRTQQEDSAVYLCASSLGFRNQPQHFGDGTRLSIL.

This clonotype was recorded at least ten times. The chain joins TRBV24-1 to TRBJ2-3, with D tentatively TRBD1 (5 bases). This CDR3 is 13 amino acids long. Germline V CDR1 and CDR2: KGHDR, SFDVKD. The V and J ends lost 5 bases and 4 bases respectively, with 9 bases between them. This CDR3 reads CATSVPGPDTQYF. The DNA for the CDR3 is TGTGCCACCAGTGTCCCAGGGCCAGATACGCAGTATTTT.

The chain couples TRBV30 to TRBJ1-2; unclear D gene. Germline V gene lookup returns CDR1 GTSNPN and CDR2 SVGIG (reference sequence). The CDR3 is made up of 12 amino acids. Trimming cost V 7 bases and J 2 bases, with 11 bases left between them. The DNA for the CDR3 is TGTGCCTCCCTCCGCGGGAACTATGGCTACACCTTC. Its protein is CASLRGNYGYTF.

The chain combines TRBV7-2 with TRBJ2-7; D is unresolved. The CDR3 covers 14 residues. V gave up 2 bases and J gave up 2 bases, with 10 bases separating them. CDR1 is SGHTA and CDR2 is FQGNSA in the germline V gene. CDR3 coding DNA: TGTGCCAGCAGCTTAAGTAAGGTCCCCTACGAGCAGTACTTC. Translation gives CASSLSKVPYEQYF. Combining the CDR3 with reference TRBV7-2 and TRBJ2-7 gives the whole variable domain GAGVSQSPSNKVTEKGKDVELRCDPISGHTALYWYRQSLGQGLEFLIYFQGNSAPDKSGLPSDRFSAERTGGSVSTLTIQRTQQEDSAVYLCASSLSKVPYEQYFGPGTRLTVT.

The chain has TRBV20-1 and TRBJ2-7; tentative D call: TRBD1 (5 bases). With 2 bases removed from V and 2 bases from J, the gap between germline ends came to 10 bases. CDR3 size: 13 residues. Germline V gene sequence: CDR1 DFQATT, CDR2 SNEGSKA (reference sequence). The CDR3 DNA follows: TGCAGTGCTAGACAGGGTGGTACCTACGAGCAGTACTTC. It encodes CSARQGGTYEQYF.

The chain links TRBV3-1 to TRBJ2-7; 11 bases line up with TRBD1. The V segment lost 1 base and the J segment 0 bases; nucleotides outside the gene matches: 2. Germline values: CDR1 LGHDT, CDR2 YNNKEL (reference sequence). CDR3 length: 16 residues. The CDR3 loop is CASSQGTGGLSYEQYF. The DNA for the CDR3 is TGTGCCAGCAGCCAAGGGACAGGGGGCCTCTCCTACGAGCAGTACTTC.